The following is a T cell receptor beta chain sequence with its context. Researchers ran the PCR with 60 Vbeta and 13 Jbeta primers. Generated by immunoSEQ multiplex PCR, the TCRdb table keeps only in-frame clones and is missing some. The sample consists of about 180,000 clones, around 80% of them appearing once. Healthy bone marrow donors made up the donor group. Trimming shortened V by 4 bases and J by 7 bases, and 35 bases separated the two germline ends. Germline CDR1 SNHLY, CDR2 FYNNEI. The CDR3 spans 21 residues. The data stem from a study of cytomegalovirus exposure and HLA in healthy donors. The V and J genes are TRBV2 and TRBJ1-3; possible D gene TRBD1, 5 bases. The sequenced sample was PBMCs. The origin of this receptor is a woman aged 45-59 years in good health and CMV-seropositive. In DNA, the CDR3 is TGTGCCAGCAGTGCTGCTTGGGGGGGATCCCGGTCTTTCGCGGTTGTCAACACCATATATTTT. Its translation is CASSAAWGGSRSFAVVNTIYF.